This T cell receptor beta chain originates from a study of T cell responses to AZD1222 COVID-19 vaccine. Study results and caveats: Spike-spanning, vaccine-associated CD4 TCRs were dominant at 160-218 and 743-854.

Regarding this clone: Its matching antigen is unknown.

TCRdb's copy holds only in-frame clones and misses some; the assay was immunoSEQ multiplex PCR. The table shows fewer than 200,000 clones, with 70% to 90% occurring only once. Germline V gene sequence: CDR1 LGHDT, CDR2 YNNKEL (reference sequence). The CDR3 totals 16 residues. Trimming removed 0 bases from V and 8 bases from J, with 17 bases in between. The chain couples TRBV3-1 (or the pseudogene TRBV3-2) to TRBJ2-1, with D maybe TRBD2 (5 bases). The material sequenced was peripheral blood, taken on day 0 of AZD1222 vaccination. The receptor was derived from an adult in good health. The CDR3, as DNA: TGTGCCAGCAGCCAAGATTCGGGGAGAAGCCGGGATGAGCAGTTCTTC. This gives the protein CASSQDSGRSRDEQFF.